Listed below are T cell receptor beta chains from one sample, sequenced in a study of T cell responses to AZD1222 COVID-19 vaccine. The assay was immunoSEQ multiplex PCR, and TCRdb's table has in-frame clones only and misses some. The sample lists about 85,000 clones, around 85% occurring once. The sequencing used peripheral blood, collected on day 0 of AZD1222 vaccination. The receptors originated from an adult in good health. Both conserved end residues are part of each CDR3. Expanded clones get a size class; other rows say once, few or many, or leave the size out.

V: TRBV11-1
size: few
J: TRBJ1-2
CDR3: CASSFDEYDYTF

V: TRBV11-2
size: once
J: TRBJ1-2
CDR3: CASSPGGFNYGYTF

V: TRBV27
size: NA
J: TRBJ2-4
CDR3: CASGPGQGKNIQYF

V: TRBV11-2
size: NA
J: TRBJ1-1
CDR3: CASSVGGVTEAFF

V: TRBV5-1
size: NA
J: TRBJ1-6
CDR3: CASSPRPDPFTPLHF

V: TRBV3-1/TRBV3-2
size: NA
J: TRBJ2-1
CDR3: CASSRRPLAGGNEQFF

V: TRBV6-1
size: NA
J: TRBJ2-7
CDR3: CASSSSGSYEQYF

V: TRBV5-5
size: NA
J: TRBJ2-1
CDR3: CASRRSSPYNEQFF

V: TRBV5-1
size: once
J: TRBJ1-6
CDR3: CASRERTGDSPLHF

V: TRBV19
size: NA
J: TRBJ1-4
CDR3: CASRLDRGYEKLFF

V: TRBV19
size: NA
J: TRBJ2-7
CDR3: CASSTRPGTESYEQYF

V: TRBV5-4
size: NA
J: TRBJ2-3
CDR3: CASRKPQADTQYF

V: TRBV19
size: NA
J: TRBJ1-2
CDR3: CASSGASLVYGYTF

V: TRBV30
size: NA
J: TRBJ2-2
CDR3: CAWSAYRETGELFF

V: TRBV5-6
size: few
J: TRBJ2-3
CDR3: CASSYSGSGTDTQYF

V: TRBV2
size: NA
J: TRBJ2-1
CDR3: CASSEETKTYNEQFF

V: TRBV4-2
size: few
J: TRBJ1-4
CDR3: CASSGWLGEPALNNEKLFF

V: TRBV5-4
size: once
J: TRBJ2-5
CDR3: CASSFPSVQETQYF

V: TRBV4-1
size: NA
J: TRBJ2-7
CDR3: CASSQGYNRGLEQYF

V: TRBV4-3
size: NA
J: TRBJ2-1
CDR3: CASSQDTQGRYNEQFF

V: TRBV6-2/TRBV6-3
size: NA
J: TRBJ2-3
CDR3: CASSYGRWTDTQYF

V: TRBV4-2
size: NA
J: TRBJ1-2
CDR3: CASSQVPGTGWEGYTF

V: TRBV18
size: NA
J: TRBJ1-3
CDR3: CASSPGQTDSGNTIYF

V: TRBV28
size: NA
J: TRBJ2-3
CDR3: CASSFLAGGPNPTDTQYF

V: TRBV5-4
size: NA
J: TRBJ1-1
CDR3: CASSSPGAMNTEAFF

V: TRBV7-3
size: NA
J: TRBJ2-3
CDR3: CASSLPPGAPQYF

V: TRBV6-2/TRBV6-3
size: NA
J: TRBJ1-2
CDR3: CASSGQNYGYTF

V: TRBV27
size: NA
J: TRBJ1-6
CDR3: CASSLRASPLHF

V: TRBV6-5
size: NA
J: TRBJ1-6
CDR3: CASERQGDNNSPLHF

V: TRBV5-4
size: NA
J: TRBJ2-7
CDR3: CASSPSASGMSYEQYF

V: TRBV5-6
size: NA
J: TRBJ2-7
CDR3: CASSLGRSEQYF

V: TRBV7-7
size: NA
J: TRBJ2-5
CDR3: CASSLWAGTQETQYF

V: TRBV19
size: NA
J: TRBJ1-1
CDR3: CATTGTGRNTEAFF

V: TRBV6-2/TRBV6-3
size: NA
J: TRBJ2-7
CDR3: CASSYHRTSGKYEQYF

V: TRBV28
size: NA
J: TRBJ2-7
CDR3: CASSRQGNEQYF

V: TRBV13
size: NA
J: TRBJ2-7
CDR3: CASSGTSDRRDF

V: TRBV21-1
size: NA
J: TRBJ2-6
CDR3: CASSKELDRKVNVLTF

V: TRBV27
size: NA
J: TRBJ1-6
CDR3: CASSLSGAGWNSPLHF

V: TRBV19
size: NA
J: TRBJ2-1
CDR3: CASSGDGSYNEQFF

V: TRBV9
size: NA
J: TRBJ1-6
CDR3: CASSLGDRWLENSPLHF

V: TRBV3-1/TRBV3-2
size: NA
J: TRBJ1-3
CDR3: CASSQDLWGSTIYF

V: TRBV28
size: NA
J: TRBJ2-1
CDR3: CASSSRASGDNEQFF

V: TRBV5-4
size: NA
J: TRBJ2-7
CDR3: CASSPGTGPSYEQYF

V: TRBV5-1
size: NA
J: TRBJ1-1
CDR3: CASSGAPPNTEAFF

V: TRBV3-1/TRBV3-2
size: NA
J: TRBJ1-2
CDR3: CASSQDYGTGSLSWTF

V: TRBV18
size: NA
J: TRBJ1-5
CDR3: CASSPGTAGLSSQHF

V: TRBV5-4
size: NA
J: TRBJ1-6
CDR3: CASSRRGAPTPLHF

V: TRBV7-2
size: NA
J: TRBJ2-3
CDR3: CASSLVGGLSPDTQYF

V: TRBV11-1
size: NA
J: TRBJ2-7
CDR3: CASSSLAGVNEQYF

V: TRBV5-4
size: NA
J: TRBJ2-7
CDR3: CASSVGLAGGEQYF

V: TRBV18
size: few
J: TRBJ1-1
CDR3: CASSPGVGTEAFF

V: TRBV24-1
size: NA
J: TRBJ2-6
CDR3: CATSEATGISGANVLTF

V: TRBV10-3
size: NA
J: TRBJ2-3
CDR3: CAIRPGTESTDTQYF

V: TRBV21-1
size: NA
J: TRBJ1-1
CDR3: CASTRTSDFLWTEAFF

V: TRBV3-1/TRBV3-2
size: NA
J: TRBJ2-7
CDR3: CASSQQNRDYEQYF

V: TRBV6-1
size: NA
J: TRBJ2-1
CDR3: CASSEAPTGPTSSNEQFF

V: TRBV12-3/TRBV12-4
size: NA
J: TRBJ1-4
CDR3: CASRPLPGEKLFF

V: TRBV6-6
size: once
J: TRBJ1-1
CDR3: CASSLRGVREGAEAFF